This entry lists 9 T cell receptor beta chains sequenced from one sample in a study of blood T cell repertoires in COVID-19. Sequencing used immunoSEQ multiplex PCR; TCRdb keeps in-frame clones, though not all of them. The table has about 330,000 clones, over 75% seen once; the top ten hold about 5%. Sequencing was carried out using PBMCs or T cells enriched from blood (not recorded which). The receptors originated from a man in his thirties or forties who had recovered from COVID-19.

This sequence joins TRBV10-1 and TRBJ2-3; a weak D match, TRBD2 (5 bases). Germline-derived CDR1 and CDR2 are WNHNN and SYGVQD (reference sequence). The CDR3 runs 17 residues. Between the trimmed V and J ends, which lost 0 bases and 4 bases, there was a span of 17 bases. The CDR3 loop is CASSESDWPEFADTQYF. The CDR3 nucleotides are TGCGCCAGCAGTGAGTCGGACTGGCCGGAATTCGCAGATACGCAGTATTTT.

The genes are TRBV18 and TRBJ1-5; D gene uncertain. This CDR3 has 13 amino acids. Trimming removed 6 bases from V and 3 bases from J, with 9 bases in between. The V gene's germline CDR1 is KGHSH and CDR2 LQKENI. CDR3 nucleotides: TGTGCCAGCTCTGGAGGGAACAATCAGCCCCAGCATTTT. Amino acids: CASSGGNNQPQHF.

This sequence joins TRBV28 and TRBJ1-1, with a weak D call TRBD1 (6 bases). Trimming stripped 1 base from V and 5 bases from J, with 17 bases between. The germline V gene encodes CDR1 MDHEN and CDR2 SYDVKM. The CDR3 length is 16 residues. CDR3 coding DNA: TGTGCCAGCAGTTTATCAGCCATGGGGGGGCGTACTGAAGCTTTCTTT. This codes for CASSLSAMGGRTEAFF.

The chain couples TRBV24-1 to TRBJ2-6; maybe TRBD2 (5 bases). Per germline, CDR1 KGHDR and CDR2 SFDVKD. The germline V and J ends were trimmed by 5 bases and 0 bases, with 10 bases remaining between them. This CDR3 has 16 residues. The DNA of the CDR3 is TGTGCCACCAGTGGAGGGATCCCCTCTGGGGCCAACGTCCTGACTTTC. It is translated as CATSGGIPSGANVLTF.

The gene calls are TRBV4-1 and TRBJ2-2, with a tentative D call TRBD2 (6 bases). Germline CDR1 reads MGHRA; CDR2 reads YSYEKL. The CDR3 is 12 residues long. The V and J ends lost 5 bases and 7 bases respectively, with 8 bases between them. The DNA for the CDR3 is TGCGCCAGCAGCAGGGGAGGCGGGGAGCTGTTTTTT. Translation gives CASSRGGGELFF.

CDR3 nucleotides: TGCGCCAGCAGCTTGGAACCAGGGGGATCCTACGAGCAGTACTTC. Its translation: CASSLEPGGSYEQYF. This chain uses TRBV5-1 with TRBJ2-7, with 7 bases aligning to TRBD1. Germline lookup yields CDR1 SGHRS and CDR2 YFSETQ. The CDR3 has 15 residues. The V and J ends lost 0 bases and 1 base, in that order; junction bases with no gene match: 4.

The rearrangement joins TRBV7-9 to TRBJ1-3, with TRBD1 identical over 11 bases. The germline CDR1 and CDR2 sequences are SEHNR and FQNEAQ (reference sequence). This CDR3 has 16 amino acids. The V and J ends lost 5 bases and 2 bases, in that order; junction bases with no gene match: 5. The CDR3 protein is CASSNTDRGPGNTIYF. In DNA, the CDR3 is TGTGCCAGCAGCAACACGGACAGGGGGCCTGGAAACACCATATATTTT. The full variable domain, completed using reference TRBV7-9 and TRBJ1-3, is DTGVSQNPRHKITKRGQNVTFRCDPISEHNRLYWYRQTLGQGPEFLTYFQNEAQLEKSRLLSDRFSAERPKGSFSTLEIQRTEQGDSAMYLCASSNTDRGPGNTIYFGEGSWLTVV.

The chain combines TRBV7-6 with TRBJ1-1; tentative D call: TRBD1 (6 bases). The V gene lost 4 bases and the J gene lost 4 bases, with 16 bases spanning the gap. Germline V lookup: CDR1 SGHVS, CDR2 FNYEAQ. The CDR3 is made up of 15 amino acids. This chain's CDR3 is CASSSIGGESTEAFF. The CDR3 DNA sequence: TGTGCCAGCAGCTCCATTGGGGGCGAGAGCACTGAAGCTTTCTTT.

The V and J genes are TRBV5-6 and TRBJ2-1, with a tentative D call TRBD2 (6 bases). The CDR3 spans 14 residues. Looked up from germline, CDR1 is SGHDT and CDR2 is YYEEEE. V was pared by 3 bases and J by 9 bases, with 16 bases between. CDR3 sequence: CASSYESGFGEQFF. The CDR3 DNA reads TGTGCCAGCAGCTACGAAAGCGGGTTCGGTGAGCAGTTCTTC.